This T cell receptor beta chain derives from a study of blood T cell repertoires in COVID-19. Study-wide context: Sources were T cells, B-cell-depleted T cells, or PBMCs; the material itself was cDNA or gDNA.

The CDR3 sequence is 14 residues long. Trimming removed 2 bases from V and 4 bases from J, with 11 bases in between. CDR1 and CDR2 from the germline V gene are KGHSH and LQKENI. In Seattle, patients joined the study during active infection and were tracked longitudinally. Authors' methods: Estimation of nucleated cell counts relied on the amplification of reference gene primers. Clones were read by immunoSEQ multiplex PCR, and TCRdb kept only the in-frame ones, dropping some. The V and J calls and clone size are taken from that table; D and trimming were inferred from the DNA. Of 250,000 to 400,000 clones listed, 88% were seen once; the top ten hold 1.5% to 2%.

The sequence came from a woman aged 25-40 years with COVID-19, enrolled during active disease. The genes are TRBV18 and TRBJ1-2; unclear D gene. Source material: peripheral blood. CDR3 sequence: CASSPTRSSYGYTF. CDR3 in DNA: TGTGCCAGCTCACCAACTAGGTCTTCCTATGGCTACACCTTC.